These T cell receptor beta chains were read from a single sample in a study of beta chain features in type 1 diabetes. Here immunoSEQ multiplex PCR was the method, and the copy in TCRdb shows in-frame clones only, minus some. The sample lists about 160,000 clones, roughly 9.1% occurring once. The specimen sequenced was central memory CD4+ T cells from blood. The receptors shown here come from a young woman in good health. Both conserved end residues are part of each CDR3. The order of the fields is D gene, J gene, clone size, V gene, CDR3 protein, CDR3 DNA. A D gene is named only where the DNA matches it firmly. Clone size appears in some rows only: once, few, many, or a class for an expanded clone.

. | TRBJ1-1 | few | TRBV6-1 | CASSWNTEAFF | TGTGCCAGCAGCTGGAACACTGAAGCTTTCTTT
TRBD2 | TRBJ2-1 | few | TRBV14 | CASSQGTSGTSKQFF | TGTGCCAGCAGCCAAGGGACTAGCGGGACCAGCAAGCAGTTCTTC
. | TRBJ2-7 | few | TRBV5-1 | CASSSTYEQYF | TGCGCCAGCAGCTCCACCTACGAGCAGTACTTC
. | TRBJ2-1 | . | TRBV30 | CAWSVRNEQFF | TGTGCCTGGAGTGTACGGAATGAGCAGTTCTTC
. | TRBJ2-2 | . | TRBV11-2 | CASSPPRGTNTGELFF | TGTGCCAGCAGCCCTCCTCGGGGTACGAACACCGGGGAGCTGTTTTTT
TRBD1 | TRBJ2-3 | . | TRBV18 | CASSFDRVTDTQYF | TGTGCCAGCTCGTTCGACAGGGTTACCGATACGCAGTATTTT
. | TRBJ1-2 | few | TRBV18 | CASSPASSDRNYGYTF | TGTGCCAGCTCACCAGCATCTTCGGACAGAAACTATGGCTACACCTTC
. | TRBJ2-7 | few | TRBV7-9 | CASSSNSHDEQYF | TGTGCCAGCAGCTCCAATTCCCATGACGAGCAGTACTTC
. | TRBJ1-1 | few | TRBV18 | CASSRESGTEAFF | TGTGCCAGCTCGCGGGAGAGTGGCACTGAAGCTTTCTTT
TRBD1 | TRBJ2-7 | few | TRBV2 | CASRADRRTYEQYF | TGTGCCAGCCGGGCGGACAGGAGAACCTACGAGCAGTACTTC
. | TRBJ1-2 | . | TRBV10-3 | CAIRQASNYGYTF | TGTGCCATCCGACAGGCCTCTAACTATGGCTACACCTTC
TRBD1 | TRBJ1-1 | few | TRBV10-3 | CAITTGQGVTEAFF | TGTGCCATCACCACGGGACAGGGGGTGACTGAAGCTTTCTTT
. | TRBJ1-2 | few | TRBV6-6 | CASSYSRESYGYTF | TGTGCCAGCAGTTACTCGCGGGAGTCCTATGGCTACACCTTC
TRBD2 | TRBJ2-3 | few | TRBV5-1 | CASSRLAGVSDTQYF | TGCGCCAGCAGTCGACTAGCGGGAGTTTCAGATACGCAGTATTTT
. | TRBJ2-3 | . | TRBV7-2 | CASSLRGGDTQYF | TGTGCCAGCAGCCTAAGGGGCGGAGATACGCAGTATTTT
. | TRBJ2-3 | . | TRBV7-2 | CASSFSLRSEDTQYF | TGTGCCAGCAGCTTTTCCCTTCGGTCCGAAGATACGCAGTATTTT
. | TRBJ1-5 | . | TRBV19 | CASSQGLYQPQHF | TGTGCCAGTAGTCAGGGGCTATATCAGCCCCAGCATTTT
. | TRBJ1-1 | few | TRBV25-1 | CASTGPEGTEAFF | TGTGCCAGCACGGGCCCTGAGGGCACTGAAGCTTTCTTT
TRBD2 | TRBJ2-1 | few | TRBV7-2 | CASSLAGAGGPWNEQFF | TGTGCCAGCAGCTTAGCGGGCGCGGGGGGGCCGTGGAATGAGCAGTTCTTC
. | TRBJ2-3 | few | TRBV4-1 | CASSLRELNTDTQYF | TGCGCCAGCAGCCTCCGGGAGTTGAACACAGATACGCAGTATTTT
. | TRBJ2-5 | few | TRBV27 | CASSSTGPQETQYF | TGTGCCAGCAGTTCGACAGGCCCCCAAGAGACCCAGTACTTC
TRBD2 | TRBJ2-1 | few | TRBV5-1 | CASSTLAGESYNEQFF | TGCGCCAGCAGCACCTTAGCGGGTGAATCCTACAATGAGCAGTTCTTC
. | TRBJ2-1 | few | TRBV7-2 | CASSLWANREFNEQFF | TGTGCCAGCAGCTTATGGGCGAACAGGGAATTCAATGAGCAGTTCTTC
TRBD1 | TRBJ2-7 | . | TRBV9 | CASSIGTGTYEQYF | TGTGCCAGCAGCATAGGGACAGGGACCTACGAGCAGTACTTC
TRBD1 | TRBJ1-4 | few | TRBV5-1 | CASSTQGAGNEKLFF | TGCGCCAGCAGCACGCAGGGGGCAGGGAATGAAAAACTGTTTTTT
. | TRBJ2-7 | few | TRBV5-1 | CASSLESTGISYEQYF | TGCGCCAGCAGCTTGGAATCGACAGGCATCTCCTACGAGCAGTACTTC
TRBD2 | TRBJ2-3 | . | TRBV10-1 | CASSEAGAGTDTQYF | TGCGCCAGCAGTGAAGCGGGAGCGGGCACAGATACGCAGTATTTT
TRBD1 | TRBJ1-3 | few | TRBV19 | CASRTGGSGNTIYF | TGTGCCAGTAGGACAGGGGGCTCTGGAAACACCATATATTTT
. | TRBJ2-1 | . | TRBV6-1 | CASRVRGEQFF | TGTGCCAGCAGGGTAAGGGGTGAGCAGTTCTTC
. | TRBJ2-7 | . | TRBV7-2 | CASSLSRSSYEQYF | TGTGCCAGCAGCTTAAGCCGCTCTTCCTACGAGCAGTACTTC
TRBD1 | TRBJ2-6 | few | TRBV4-1 | CASSQTRGLGANVLTF | TGCGCCAGCAGCCAAACCAGGGGGCTTGGGGCCAACGTCCTGACTTTC
TRBD1 | TRBJ2-7 | few | TRBV11-2 | CASSLGRGTREQYF | TGTGCCAGCAGCTTAGGCAGGGGGACACGCGAGCAGTACTTC
. | TRBJ2-3 | few | TRBV5-1 | CASSQEVADTQYF | TGCGCCAGCAGCCAAGAGGTTGCAGATACGCAGTATTTT
TRBD2 | TRBJ2-3 | . | TRBV7-2 | CASSLSRGVGTDTQYF | TGTGCCAGCAGCTTATCCCGGGGGGTTGGCACAGATACGCAGTATTTT
. | TRBJ2-3 | few | TRBV11-2 | CASSLLASGTDTQYF | TGTGCCAGCAGCTTATTGGCTAGCGGCACAGATACGCAGTATTTT
. | TRBJ2-7 | . | TRBV18 | CASSPDRLTYEQYF | TGTGCCAGCTCACCCGACAGGCTAACCTACGAGCAGTACTTC
. | TRBJ2-1 | few | TRBV6-1 | CASSEVAGYNEQFF | TGTGCCAGCAGTGAGGTTGCAGGCTACAATGAGCAGTTCTTC
. | TRBJ2-1 | . | TRBV6-5 | CASSVVSLYNEQFF | TGTGCCAGCAGTGTTGTCTCCTTATACAATGAGCAGTTCTTC
TRBD1 | TRBJ1-2 | few | TRBV30 | CAWSGTAGGYTF | TGTGCCTGGAGCGGGACAGCTGGCGGCTACACCTTC
TRBD1 | TRBJ2-7 | few | TRBV6-5 | CASSRTQGAYEQYF | TGTGCCAGTTCCCGGACTCAGGGGGCCTACGAGCAGTACTTC
TRBD1 | TRBJ1-6 | . | TRBV7-4 | CASSPGQGTNNSPLHF | TGTGCCAGCAGCCCGGGACAGGGAACGAATAATTCACCCCTCCACTTT
. | TRBJ2-7 | . | TRBV18 | CASLTMEGPYEQYF | TGTGCCAGCCTCACCATGGAGGGGCCCTACGAGCAGTACTTC
TRBD1 | TRBJ1-6 | many | TRBV29-1 | CSVDSDGQVGISPLHF | TGCAGCGTTGACTCGGACGGACAGGTGGGGATATCCCCCCTCCACTTT